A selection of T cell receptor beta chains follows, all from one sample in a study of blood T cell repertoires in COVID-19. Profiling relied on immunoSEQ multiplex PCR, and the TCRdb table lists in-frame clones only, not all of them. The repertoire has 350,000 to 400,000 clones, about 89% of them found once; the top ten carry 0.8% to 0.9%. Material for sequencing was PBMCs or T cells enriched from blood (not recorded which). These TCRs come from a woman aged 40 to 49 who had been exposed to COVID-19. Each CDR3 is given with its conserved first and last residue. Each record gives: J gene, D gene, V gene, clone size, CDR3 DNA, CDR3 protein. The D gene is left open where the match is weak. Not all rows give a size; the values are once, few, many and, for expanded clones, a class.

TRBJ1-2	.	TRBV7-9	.	TGTGCCAGCAGCTTATCCAGGACGGGGGGCTACACCTTC	CASSLSRTGGYTF
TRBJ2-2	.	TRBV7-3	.	TGTGCCAGCAGCTCCTCGATGGCCAAACCGAACACCGGGGAGCTGTTTTTT	CASSSSMAKPNTGELFF
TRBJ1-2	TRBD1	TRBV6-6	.	TGTGCCAGCACCCTCGGACAGGGCGTCTATGGCTACACCTTC	CASTLGQGVYGYTF
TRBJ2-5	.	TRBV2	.	TGTGCCAGCAGTGTGACTGGGGCAGAGACCCAGTACTTC	CASSVTGAETQYF
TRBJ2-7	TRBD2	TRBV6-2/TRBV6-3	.	TGTGCCAGCAGCCCGCGGACTAGTCGCGAGCAGTACTTC	CASSPRTSREQYF
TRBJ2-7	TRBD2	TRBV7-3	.	TGTGCCAGCAGCTTCTCCGGAGCGGCGGGGGGGCACGAGCAGTACTTC	CASSFSGAAGGHEQYF
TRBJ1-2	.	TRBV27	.	TGTGCCAGCAGTTTAACCCCGGGGGTTGCCTACACCTTC	CASSLTPGVAYTF
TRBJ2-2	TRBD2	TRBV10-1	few	TGCGCCAGCAGTGAATCTAAACCGGGACTAGCGGGAATCGGGGAGCTGTTTTTT	CASSESKPGLAGIGELFF
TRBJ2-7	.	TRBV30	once	TGTGCCTGGACCCTAGGGGGTCCCCCCTCTTACGAGCAGTACTTC	CAWTLGGPPSYEQYF
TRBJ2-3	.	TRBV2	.	TGTGCCAGCAGTGAATCCCACACAGATACGCAGTATTTT	CASSESHTDTQYF
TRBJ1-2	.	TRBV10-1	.	TGCGCCAGCAGTGACGAGGTGGACTATGGCTACACCTTC	CASSDEVDYGYTF
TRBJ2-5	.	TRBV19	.	TGTGCCAGTAGTATAGGACAGAAACAAGAGACCCAGTACTTC	CASSIGQKQETQYF
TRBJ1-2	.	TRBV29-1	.	TGCAGCGTAGACTCAGGGGTTTTGAAATATGGCTACACCTTC	CSVDSGVLKYGYTF
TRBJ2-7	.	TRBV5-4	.	TGTGCCAGCAGACCGCCGGAAACTAGGGAGCAGTACTTC	CASRPPETREQYF
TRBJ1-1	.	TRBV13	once	TGTGCCAGCAGCTTCTCCCCGGCAGGGTATAGGACTGAAGCTTTCTTT	CASSFSPAGYRTEAFF
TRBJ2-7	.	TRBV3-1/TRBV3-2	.	TGTGCCAGCAGCCCGGGGGGCATCTCCTACGAGCAGTACTTC	CASSPGGISYEQYF
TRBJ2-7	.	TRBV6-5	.	TGTGCCAGCAGCAGATCCTACGAGCAGTACTTC	CASSRSYEQYF
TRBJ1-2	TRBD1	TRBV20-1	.	TGCAGGGCCGGGACAGTCTATGGCTACACCTTC	CRAGTVYGYTF
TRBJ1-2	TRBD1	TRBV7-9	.	TGTGCCAGTTCGGTCCGGGGGACAGGGCCCGGCTACACCTTC	CASSVRGTGPGYTF
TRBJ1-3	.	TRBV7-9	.	TGTGCCAGCAGCCCCACAAATCCGTCTGGAAACACCATATATTTT	CASSPTNPSGNTIYF
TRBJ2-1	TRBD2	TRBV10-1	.	TGCGCCAGCAGAGCCGGGACTAGCGGGAGTACCTACAATGAGCAGTTCTTC	CASRAGTSGSTYNEQFF
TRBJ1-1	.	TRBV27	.	TGTGCCAGCAGTATGCGACAGGAGTGGGCGTCTGAAGCTTTCTTT	CASSMRQEWASEAFF
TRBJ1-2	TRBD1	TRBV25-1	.	TGTGCCAGCATGGTGGGGACAGGAACCGGCTATGGCTACACCTTC	CASMVGTGTGYGYTF
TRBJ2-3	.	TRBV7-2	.	TGTGCCAGCAGCTTACAGGAGGTTACGACGCAGTATTTT	CASSLQEVTTQYF
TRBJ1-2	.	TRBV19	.	TGTGCCAGTAGTATGGGCCGGATCAACTATGGCTACACCTTC	CASSMGRINYGYTF
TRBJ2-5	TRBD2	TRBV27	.	TGTGCCAGCAGTTTATCGACTAGCGGGAGGGAGACCCAGTACTTC	CASSLSTSGRETQYF
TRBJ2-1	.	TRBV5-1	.	TGCGCCAGCAGCTTGGCCTTTACAGGGAGTGAGCAGTTCTTC	CASSLAFTGSEQFF
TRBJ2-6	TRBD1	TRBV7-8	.	TGTGCCAGCAGCCCTGGACAGGGGGCTGGGGCCAACGTCCTGACTTTC	CASSPGQGAGANVLTF
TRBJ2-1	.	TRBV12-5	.	TGTGCTAGTGGTTTGGTAGCTAGCAGAGACAATGAGCAGTTCTTC	CASGLVASRDNEQFF
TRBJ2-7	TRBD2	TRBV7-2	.	TGTGCCAGCAGCTTACTAGCGGGACCCTACGAGCAGTACTTC	CASSLLAGPYEQYF
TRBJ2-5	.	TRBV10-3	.	TGTGCCATCAGTCAAACAAAAGAGACCCAGTACTTC	CAISQTKETQYF
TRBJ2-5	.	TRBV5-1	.	TGCGCCAGCAGCTTGGCGGGGTTGGGGGAGACCCAGTACTTC	CASSLAGLGETQYF
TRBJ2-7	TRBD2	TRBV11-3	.	TGTGCCAGCAGCTTAGCAGCGGGACTAGCGTACGACGAGCAGTACTTC	CASSLAAGLAYDEQYF
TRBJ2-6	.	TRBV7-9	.	TGTGCCAGCAGCTTACCCCCTGGGGGCTCTTCTGGGGCCAACGTCCTGACTTTC	CASSLPPGGSSGANVLTF
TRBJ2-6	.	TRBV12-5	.	TGTGCTAGTGGTCCCAGGGGCTCTGGGGCCAACGTCCTGACTTTC	CASGPRGSGANVLTF
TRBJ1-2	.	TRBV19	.	TGTGCCAGTAGTATCAGTGTCTTCTCCTATGGCTACACCTTC	CASSISVFSYGYTF
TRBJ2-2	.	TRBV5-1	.	TGCGCCAGCAGCTTGGACACCCTTACGAACACCGGGGAGCTGTTTTTT	CASSLDTLTNTGELFF
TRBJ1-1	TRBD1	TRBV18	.	TGTGCCAGCTCATCACAGGAGGACAGGCGAGTCGCTGAAGCTTTCTTT	CASSSQEDRRVAEAFF
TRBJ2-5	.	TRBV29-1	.	TGCAGCGTTCAAGGGCAAGAAGAGACCCAGTACTTC	CSVQGQEETQYF